This passage covers 29 T cell receptor beta chains from one sample sequenced in a study of T cell responses to AZD1222 COVID-19 vaccine. Only in-frame clones appear in the TCRdb table, and some are missing; sequencing was by immunoSEQ multiplex PCR. The table lists 50,000 to 60,000 clones, 80% of them singletons. The input for sequencing was peripheral blood, taken 28 days after the second AZD1222 dose. The receptors stem from an adult who received the AZD1222 COVID-19 vaccine.

Sample share makes this clone medium-sized (0.01 to 0.1%). This chain connects TRBV3-1 (or the pseudogene TRBV3-2) to TRBJ2-1; D may be TRBD2 (5 bases). CDR1 LGHDT and CDR2 YNNKEL come from the germline V gene (reference sequence). There are 12 residues in the CDR3. Trimming took off 1 base at V and 7 bases at J, with 5 bases between the two ends. CDR3 in DNA: TGTGCCAGCAGCCAAGGAGGGAATGAGCAGTTCTTC. This translates into CASSQGGNEQFF.

The genes are TRBV6-6 and TRBJ1-1; D might be TRBD1 (6 bases). CDR3 length equals 15 residues. CDR1 and CDR2 (germline): MNHNY, SVGAGI (reference sequence). The V gene lost 7 bases and the J gene lost 3 bases, with 18 bases spanning the gap. In DNA, the CDR3 is TGTGCCAGCAATCTAGGGGGGGGAGAGGACACTGAAGCTTTCTTT. This gives the protein CASNLGGGEDTEAFF.

This clone was observed once. The J gene is TRBJ1-5, the V gene TRBV24-1; D is undetermined. This CDR3 is 12 amino acids long. Germline assignment: CDR1 KGHDR and CDR2 SFDVKD. V was trimmed by 2 bases and J by 6 bases, leaving 4 bases between them. The CDR3 bases are TGTGCCACCAGTGATTCCGGTCAGCCCCAGCATTTT. This encodes CATSDSGQPQHF.

Only one count was recorded for this clone. The junction departs from germline at one end; a sequencing error may be responsible. CDR3 nucleotides: TGTGCCAGTAGTATTCACAGCTCGGTCGTTGAAGAGCCGTTCTTC. Protein product: CASSIHSSVVEEPFF. The chain carries TRBV19 and TRBJ2-1; D not certain. Looked up from germline, CDR1 is LNHDA and CDR2 is SQIVND (reference sequence). CDR3 length: 15 amino acids.

The chain uses TRBV18 and TRBJ2-3; 8 bases match TRBD1. The V gene end was trimmed by 4 bases and the J gene end by 4 bases; junction bases not matched to a gene: 10. CDR1 is KGHSH, CDR2 LQKENI, per germline. The CDR3 is 16 residues long. This chain's CDR3 is CASSRTGQGHPDTQYF. Here the CDR3 DNA reads TGTGCCAGCTCACGAACTGGACAGGGTCACCCAGATACGCAGTATTTT.

The rearrangement links TRBV5-1 to TRBJ1-2; D is unclear. The CDR3 sequence is 14 residues long. V shed 6 bases and J shed 4 bases, with 16 bases lying between them. Germline CDR1 and CDR2: SGHRS and YFSETQ. CDR3 amino acids: CASTTGSASYGYTF. As DNA, the CDR3 is TGCGCCAGCACCACCGGGTCGGCTAGCTATGGCTACACCTTC. Based on the CDR3 plus reference TRBV5-1 and TRBJ1-2, the full variable domain is KAGVTQTPRYLIKTRGQQVTLSCSPISGHRSVSWYQQTPGQGLQFLFEYFSETQRNKGNFPGRFSGRQFSNSRSEMNVSTLELGDSALYLCASTTGSASYGYTFGSGTRLTVV.

The J gene is TRBJ2-7, the V gene TRBV6-4; D is unclear. The germline CDR1 and CDR2 sequences are MRHNA and SNTAGT. The CDR3 runs to 14 residues. The V and J ends lost 4 bases and 4 bases respectively, with 14 bases between them. The CDR3 spells CASSAQPDGYEQYV. For the CDR3, the DNA is TGTGCCAGCAGTGCTCAACCGGATGGGTACGAGCAGTACGTC.

This clone was found once. V gene TRBV19 combines with J gene TRBJ2-5, with 8 nucleotides matching TRBD1. V shed 5 bases and J 2 bases; nucleotides not matched to a gene: 4. CDR1 and CDR2 (germline): LNHDA, SQIVND (reference sequence). This CDR3 has 14 residues. CDR3 protein: CASSRDRRQETQYF. CDR3 sequence (DNA): TGTGCCAGTAGTCGGGACAGGAGACAAGAGACCCAGTACTTC. The full variable domain, completed using reference TRBV19 and TRBJ2-5, is DGGITQSPKYLFRKEGQNVTLSCEQNLNHDAMYWYRQDPGQGLRLIYYSQIVNDFQKGDIAEGYSVSREKKESFPLTVTSAQKNPTAFYLCASSRDRRQETQYFGPGTRLLVL.

V gene TRBV3-1 (or the pseudogene TRBV3-2) combines with J gene TRBJ1-2, with TRBD1 matching 8 bases. Losses at the gene ends were 3 bases for V and 6 bases for J; bases not matched to a gene: 6. Per the germline V gene, CDR1 is LGHDT and CDR2 is YNNKEL (reference sequence). The CDR3 consists of 14 residues. The DNA of the CDR3 is TGTGCCAGCAGCCAGGCGCAGGGGGCGAATGGCTACACCTTC. Its protein product is CASSQAQGANGYTF.

This clone was seen only once. The chain carries TRBV19 and TRBJ1-5, with a tentative D call TRBD1 (5 bases). The V gene's germline CDR1 is LNHDA and CDR2 SQIVND (reference sequence). CDR3 length: 14 residues. Trimming removed 5 bases at V and 6 bases at J, with 14 bases between. CDR3 DNA: TGTGCCAGTAGTTCCCTCGTTGGGGGTCAGCCCCAGCATTTT. It specifies CASSSLVGGQPQHF.

The V call is TRBV21-1, the J call TRBJ1-2. TRBV21-1 is flagged as a pseudogene. CDR3 length equals 15 residues. The CDR3 loop reads CASSKKAQLLYGYTF. The DNA for the CDR3 is TGTGCCAGCAGCAAAAAGGCCCAATTACTCTATGGCTACACCTTC.

This clone was counted only a few times. The chain employs TRBV7-9 and TRBJ2-2, with 15 bases lining up with TRBD2. This CDR3 has 19 amino acids. CDR1 and CDR2 from the germline V gene are SEHNR and FQNEAQ (reference sequence). Trimming cost V 5 bases and J 1 base; bases outside gene matches: 8. The CDR3 region has the DNA TGTGCCAGCAGCAAGGGACTAGCGGGGGGAAACTTGAACACCGGGGAGCTGTTTTTT. This translates into CASSKGLAGGNLNTGELFF.

The V gene is TRBV3-1 (or the pseudogene TRBV3-2), the J gene TRBJ1-6; TRBD1 aligns across 7 bases. The CDR3 is made up of 15 amino acids. Per germline, CDR1 LGHDT and CDR2 YNNKEL (reference sequence). With 4 bases clipped from V and 9 bases from J, the junction kept 9 bases outside the gene matches. The CDR3: CASSRSRQGFSPLHF. As DNA, the CDR3 is TGTGCCAGCAGCCGCTCCAGACAGGGTTTTTCACCCCTCCACTTT.

The chain carries TRBV5-4 and TRBJ2-3, with a weak D call TRBD2 (5 bases). The V gene lost 4 bases and the J gene lost 4 bases, with 16 bases spanning the gap. Germline V CDR1 and CDR2: SGHNT, YYREEE (reference sequence). The CDR3 has 15 residues. CDR3 DNA sequence: TGTGCCAGCAGCCGCCGAGCGGAGAGGGCAGATACGCAGTATTTT. Translation: CASSRRAERADTQYF.

This sequence joins TRBV29-1 and TRBJ2-3; D is ambiguous. V gave up 7 bases and J gave up 3 bases, with 8 bases separating them. There are 11 residues in the CDR3. Germline V gene lookup returns CDR1 SQVTM and CDR2 ANQGSEA. CDR3 protein: CSGLSTDTQYF. The DNA for the CDR3 is TGCAGCGGTTTAAGTACAGATACGCAGTATTTT.

This clone was observed a single time. The chain has TRBV10-2 and TRBJ1-1; tentative D call: TRBD1 (5 bases). V was trimmed by 8 bases and J by 8 bases, leaving 12 bases between them. CDR1 WSHSY and CDR2 SAAADI come from the germline V gene. The CDR3 is 11 residues long. The CDR3 here is CASRRGEEAFF. CDR3 nucleotides: TGCGCCAGCCGCCGGGGGGAAGAAGCTTTCTTT.

The chain joins TRBV6-5 to TRBJ1-2; 8 bases align to TRBD1. With 4 bases clipped from V and 3 bases from J, the junction kept 1 base outside the gene matches. The CDR3 spans 13 residues. Germline lookup yields CDR1 MNHEY and CDR2 SVGAGI. The DNA of the CDR3 is TGTGCCAGCAGTTCGGGACAGGACTATGGCTACACCTTC. Translated, it gives CASSSGQDYGYTF.

The V and J genes are TRBV6-5 and TRBJ1-6, with TRBD1 matching over 9 bases. The CDR3 covers 16 residues. Germline values: CDR1 MNHEY, CDR2 SVGAGI. The V and J ends lost 2 bases and 2 bases, in that order; junction bases with no gene match: 1. In nucleotides, the CDR3 is TGTGCCAGCAGTTACGACAGGGGGACCTATAATTCACCCCTCCACTTT. Translation gives CASSYDRGTYNSPLHF.

The chain carries TRBV18 and TRBJ2-5; possibly TRBD1 or TRBD2 for D (5 bases each). The CDR3 is 13 residues long. Germline V gives CDR1 KGHSH, CDR2 LQKENI. V dropped 3 bases and J dropped 1 base, with 6 bases sitting between them. The CDR3, as DNA: TGTGCCAGCTCACCCGGGGCCCAAGAGACCCAGTACTTC. Protein: CASSPGAQETQYF. The whole variable domain, filled in from reference TRBV18 and TRBJ2-5, reads NAGVMQNPRHLVRRRGQEARLRCSPMKGHSHVYWYRQLPEEGLKFMVYLQKENIIDESGMPKERFSAEFPKEGPSILRIQQVVRGDSAAYFCASSPGAQETQYFGPGTRLLVL.

The V gene is TRBV27, the J gene TRBJ1-3; a possible D gene is TRBD1 (5 bases). Germline V lookup: CDR1 MNHEY, CDR2 SMNVEV (reference sequence). V lost 7 bases and J lost 1, with 5 bases in between. The CDR3 is 12 residues long. The CDR3 DNA reads TGTGCCAGCAAGGGGTCTGGAAACACCATATATTTT. It encodes CASKGSGNTIYF.

This clone came up once. The chain recombines TRBV19 with TRBJ2-1; 8 bases align to TRBD1. Unmatched junction bases numbered 15, after V lost 5 bases and J lost 0 bases. The CDR3 has 19 residues. CDR1 is LNHDA, CDR2 SQIVND, per germline (reference sequence). This CDR3 is CASSPLRQGPSSSYNEQFF. In DNA, the CDR3 is TGTGCCAGTAGTCCGCTCCGACAGGGGCCTTCGAGCTCCTACAATGAGCAGTTCTTC.

The J gene is TRBJ2-2, the V gene TRBV3-1 (or the pseudogene TRBV3-2); 7 bases agree with TRBD1. CDR1 is LGHDT, CDR2 YNNKEL, per germline (reference sequence). The junction had 6 bases not matched to a gene; V was cut back by 5 bases and J by 6 bases. CDR3 length: 14 amino acids. This CDR3 is CASSKRGRAGELFF. CDR3 sequence (DNA): TGTGCCAGCAGCAAAAGGGGGCGGGCCGGGGAGCTGTTTTTT.

The J gene is TRBJ2-5, the V gene TRBV3-1 (or the pseudogene TRBV3-2); maybe TRBD2 (6 bases). V was clipped by 1 base and J by 1 base, with 13 bases between them. In germline, CDR1 is LGHDT, CDR2 YNNKEL (reference sequence). CDR3 length: 16 residues. The CDR3 sequence is CASSQGGWTTQETQYF. CDR3 nucleotide sequence: TGTGCCAGCAGCCAAGGGGGGTGGACTACCCAAGAGACCCAGTACTTC.

The count of this clone is one. This chain uses TRBV28 with TRBJ2-1, with 12 bases lining up with TRBD2. CDR3 size: 19 residues. From germline, CDR1 is MDHEN and CDR2 SYDVKM. J was trimmed by 2 bases and V by 3 bases; bases with no gene match: 11. The DNA of the CDR3 is TGTGCCAGCAGTTTCTCGACTAGCGGGGGCCTCGGCACCTACAATGAGCAGTTCTTC. This sequence encodes CASSFSTSGGLGTYNEQFF.

The rearrangement uses TRBV9 and TRBJ1-5, with D unresolved. CDR3 size: 13 residues. Per the germline V gene, CDR1 is SGDLS and CDR2 is YYNGEE. V gave up 4 bases and J gave up 3 bases, with 8 bases separating them. In DNA, the CDR3 is TGTGCCAGCAGCTCGGGGTTCAATCAGCCCCAGCATTTT. This encodes CASSSGFNQPQHF.

This clone showed up just once. V gene TRBV28 combines with J gene TRBJ2-3; D call uncertain. In germline, CDR1 is MDHEN, CDR2 SYDVKM. The CDR3 runs to 13 residues. V was cut by 9 bases and J by 6 bases, with 16 bases left in between. CDR3 region: CASQGPLWDTQYF. The CDR3 DNA reads as TGTGCCAGTCAAGGCCCCCTCTGGGATACGCAGTATTTT.

As concerns this clone: Sequence at one end of the junction differs from germline and may be a read error. CDR3 in DNA: TGTGCCAGCAGCCACCCCCGGGACTATCACTTC. It translates to CASSHPRDYHF. The V call is TRBV14, the J call TRBJ1-2, with a weak D call TRBD1 (5 bases). The CDR3 runs to 11 residues. The germline gives CDR1 SGHDN, CDR2 FVKESK.

The genes are TRBV4-1 and TRBJ2-7, with D perhaps TRBD1 (6 bases). CDR1 is MGHRA, CDR2 YSYEKL, per germline. V was clipped by 0 bases and J by 3 bases, with 15 bases between them. This CDR3 has 16 residues. The CDR3 bases are TGCGCCAGCAGCCAAGAAGGGCACCCCAGGGGCTACGAGCAGTACTTC. Its translation: CASSQEGHPRGYEQYF.

In its sample, this clone was seen a few times. Other DNA sequences in this specimen translate into the identical CDR3. This chain links TRBV5-1 with TRBJ1-1; D unresolved. Germline CDR1 and CDR2: SGHRS and YFSETQ. This CDR3 contains 14 residues. V shed 0 bases and J shed 0 bases, with 6 bases lying between them. DNA for the CDR3: TGCGCCAGCAGCTTGGAACGGCTGAACACTGAAGCTTTCTTT. Amino acid sequence: CASSLERLNTEAFF.